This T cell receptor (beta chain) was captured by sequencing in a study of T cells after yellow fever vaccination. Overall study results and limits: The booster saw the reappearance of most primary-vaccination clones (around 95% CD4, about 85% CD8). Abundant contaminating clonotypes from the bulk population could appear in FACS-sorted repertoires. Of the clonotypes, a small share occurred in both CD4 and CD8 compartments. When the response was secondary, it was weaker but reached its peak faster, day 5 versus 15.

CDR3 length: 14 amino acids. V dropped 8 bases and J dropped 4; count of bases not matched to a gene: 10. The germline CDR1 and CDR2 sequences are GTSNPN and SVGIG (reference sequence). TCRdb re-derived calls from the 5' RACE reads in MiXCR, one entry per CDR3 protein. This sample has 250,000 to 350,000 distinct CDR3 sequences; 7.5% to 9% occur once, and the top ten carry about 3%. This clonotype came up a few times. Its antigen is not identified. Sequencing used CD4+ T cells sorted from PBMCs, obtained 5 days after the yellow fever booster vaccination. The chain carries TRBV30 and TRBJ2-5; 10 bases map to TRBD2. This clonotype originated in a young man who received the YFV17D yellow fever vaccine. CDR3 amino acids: CATTWTSGGETQYF. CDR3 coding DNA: TGTGCCACCACCTGGACTAGCGGTGGAGAGACCCAGTACTTC.